This T cell receptor (beta chain) was obtained from a study of blood T cell repertoires in COVID-19. Whole-study context: Samples of COVID-19 (acute and convalescent) were obtained from the United States, Italy and Spain. T cells, B-cell-depleted T cells, or PBMCs provided the cDNA or gDNA that served as material.

The CDR3 has 13 residues. Germline CDR1 reads LGHDT; CDR2 reads YNNKEL (reference sequence). J was trimmed by 8 bases and V by 3 bases; bases with no gene match: 4. Authors' analysis steps: For nucleated cells, counts were estimated from reference gene primer amplification. Profiled with immunoSEQ multiplex PCR; TCRdb holds only in-frame clones, not every one. The V and J calls and clone size were taken over from that table, and D and trimming were inferred from the DNA. Of about 15,000 clones in the sample, around 80% are singletons; the top ten hold less than 20%. Specimen: peripheral blood. The V and J genes are TRBV3-1 (or the pseudogene TRBV3-2) and TRBJ1-2; 9 nucleotides line up with TRBD1. The origin of this receptor is a human donor in a cohort sampled during active COVID-19. CDR3 sequence: CASSQGQGRGYTF. DNA for the CDR3: TGTGCCAGCAGCCAGGGACAGGGTCGGGGCTACACCTTC.